This T cell receptor (beta chain) was found in a study of beta chain features in type 1 diabetes. On the study more broadly: Patients did not differ from healthy donors in age, gender or cell yield. Regarding the study as a whole: There was a moderate but significant shortening of TCRB CDR3s in all four CD4+ subsets of Type 1 diabetes patients. Type 1 diabetes patients had VDJ junctions that carried fewer insertions and more deletions.

Isolation of CD4+ naive, central memory, regulatory and stem cell-like memory cells was achieved by sorting via CD45RO/CCR7/CD25/CD127/CD95/CD27. In the case of this clone: Antigen specificity is unknown.

Investigators reverse transcribed all isolated RNA, so they sequenced expressed TCRB transcripts. Sequencing was performed with immunoSEQ multiplex PCR; in TCRdb, only in-frame clones are kept and a portion is missing. The repertoire has 250,000 to 350,000 clones, more than 13% of them found once; the top ten carry 0.017%. The CDR3 is made up of 14 amino acids. The ends lost 4 bases at V and 5 bases at J; junction bases unmatched: 6. Germline lookup yields CDR1 SGHRS and CDR2 YFSETQ. The clonotype originates from a man younger than 45 with type 1 diabetes. The chain links TRBV5-1 to TRBJ1-2; 9 bases fit TRBD1. Sequenced input: naive CD4+ T cells from blood. In nucleotides, the CDR3 is TGCGCCAGCAGCGGGGGGACAGGGATATATGGCTACACCTTC. It translates to CASSGGTGIYGYTF. Based on the CDR3 plus reference TRBV5-1 and TRBJ1-2, the full variable domain is KAGVTQTPRYLIKTRGQQVTLSCSPISGHRSVSWYQQTPGQGLQFLFEYFSETQRNKGNFPGRFSGRQFSNSRSEMNVSTLELGDSALYLCASSGGTGIYGYTFGSGTRLTVV.